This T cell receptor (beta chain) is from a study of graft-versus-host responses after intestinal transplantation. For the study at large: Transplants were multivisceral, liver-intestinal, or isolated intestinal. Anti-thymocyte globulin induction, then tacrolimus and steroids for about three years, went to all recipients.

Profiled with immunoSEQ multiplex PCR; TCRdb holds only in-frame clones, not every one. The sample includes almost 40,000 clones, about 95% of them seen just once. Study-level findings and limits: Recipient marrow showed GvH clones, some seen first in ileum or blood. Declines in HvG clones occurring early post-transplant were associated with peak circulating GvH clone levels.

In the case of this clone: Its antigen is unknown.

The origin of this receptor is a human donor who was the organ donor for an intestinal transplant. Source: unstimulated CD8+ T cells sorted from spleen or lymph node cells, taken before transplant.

CDR3 nucleotide sequence: TGTGCCAGCAGCTTGGGGAGACTGAGCTCCTACGAGCAGTACTTC. Translation gives CASSLGRLSSYEQYF. The chain links TRBV5-4 to TRBJ2-7; D gene ambiguous. CDR1 and CDR2 from the germline V gene are SGHNT and YYREEE (reference sequence). V shed 0 bases and J shed 0 bases, with 10 bases lying between them. The CDR3 sequence is 15 residues long.